These T cell receptor beta chains were read from a single sample in a study of neurological immune-mediated disorders. TCRdb redid the calling of the 5' RACE reads with MiXCR, one entry per CDR3 protein. The profile shows around 56,000 distinct CDR3 sequences, approximately 25% of them singletons. The sequencing sample was made of PBMCs. These receptors were obtained from a man between 60 and 70 years old with HTLV-1-associated myelopathy (HAM/TSP). Each CDR3 is given without its conserved first and last residue. Each record gives: J gene, V gene, CDR3 protein.

j_gene: TRBJ2-3; v_gene: TRBV7-3; CDR3aa: ASSLTTGADTQY
j_gene: TRBJ2-5; v_gene: TRBV5-1; CDR3aa: ASKKERGETQY
j_gene: TRBJ1-5; v_gene: TRBV29-1; CDR3aa: SVRTSLYSNQPQH
j_gene: TRBJ2-2; v_gene: TRBV6-5; CDR3aa: ASSGRNTGELF
j_gene: TRBJ2-7; v_gene: TRBV5-1; CDR3aa: DSSFYICSARDYPEQY
j_gene: TRBJ2-1; v_gene: TRBV18; CDR3aa: ASSPPQGGAYNEQF
j_gene: TRBJ2-7; v_gene: TRBV6-5; CDR3aa: ASSYSSFVTPQGQY
j_gene: TRBJ2-1; v_gene: TRBV3-1; CDR3aa: ASSRRLSSGNEQF
j_gene: TRBJ2-7; v_gene: TRBV5-6; CDR3aa: ASAVGGASHEQY
j_gene: TRBJ2-1; v_gene: TRBV5-1; CDR3aa: ASSSLAGGQNEQF
j_gene: TRBJ1-2; v_gene: TRBV10-2; CDR3aa: ASQGANYGYT
j_gene: TRBJ2-7; v_gene: TRBV6-1; CDR3aa: ASSKGTSGGRGYEQY
j_gene: TRBJ2-7; v_gene: TRBV28; CDR3aa: ASSLRSPDTEY
j_gene: TRBJ1-5; v_gene: TRBV27; CDR3aa: ASSITGDPNQPQH
j_gene: TRBJ2-7; v_gene: TRBV5-1; CDR3aa: ASSPGQGVDEQY
j_gene: TRBJ2-3; v_gene: TRBV20-1; CDR3aa: SASRGPDTQY
j_gene: TRBJ1-1; v_gene: TRBV7-2; CDR3aa: ASSLSTRRTEAF
j_gene: TRBJ2-7; v_gene: TRBV28; CDR3aa: ASSPRGSGIYEQY
j_gene: TRBJ2-1; v_gene: TRBV3-1; CDR3aa: ASSGRIVTQGLDEQF
j_gene: TRBJ2-3; v_gene: TRBV5-1; CDR3aa: ASSTSATSGSTDTQY
j_gene: TRBJ2-1; v_gene: TRBV24-1; CDR3aa: ATSDDRYNEQF
j_gene: TRBJ2-3; v_gene: TRBV10-1; CDR3aa: ASSVRDSDTQY
j_gene: TRBJ2-1; v_gene: TRBV5-1; CDR3aa: ASSHPTGGFDEQF
j_gene: TRBJ1-2; v_gene: TRBV20-1; CDR3aa: SAIMTRDSGYYGYT
j_gene: TRBJ2-5; v_gene: TRBV5-1; CDR3aa: ASSYEETQY
j_gene: TRBJ2-2; v_gene: TRBV5-1; CDR3aa: ASSLQGANRELF
j_gene: TRBJ2-1; v_gene: TRBV7-9; CDR3aa: ASSLVSGAPTYNEQF